Below are 25 T cell receptor beta chains sequenced from a single sample in a study of metastatic and nonmetastatic thyroid tumors. Thyroid surgery had not been preceded by any treatment in any patient. TCRdb used MiXCR to call clones anew from the PCR reads. Found here are about 93,000 clones, more than 9.5% of them singletons; the top ten hold approximately 10%. Sequenced: blood. These receptors were obtained from a female donor with papillary thyroid cancer or a benign thyroid nodule (not recorded which). Some clones in this sample may be carry-over from other donors' samples.

V gene TRBV20-1 combines with J gene TRBJ2-3, with D possibly called TRBD1 or TRBD2 (5 bases each). Trimming stripped 6 bases from V and 4 bases from J, with 26 bases between. The CDR3 is 17 residues long. The germline V gene has CDR1 DFQATT and CDR2 SNEGSKA (reference sequence). In DNA form, the CDR3 reads TGCAGTGCACGCCCACTAGAGGGCAAGGGGTCACCAGATACGCAGTATTTT. Translating gives CSARPLEGKGSPDTQYF.

As for this clone: A much larger clone lies a single base off, so this may be a read error. This chain joins TRBV14 and TRBJ1-1; no reliable D call. The germline V gene has CDR1 SGHDN and CDR2 FVKESK. This CDR3 is built from 14 residues. The CDR3 DNA reads as TGTGCCAGCAGCCCCCTTGAAGTGAACACTGAATCTTTCTTT. Its protein is CASSPLEVNTESFF.

This clone was counted a few times. A much bigger clone sits one base away, suggesting this may be a read error. Other nucleotide sequences from this sample produce the same CDR3. V and J are TRBV5-6 and TRBJ1-1; unclear D gene. The CDR3 runs 14 residues. CDR1 is SGHDT and CDR2 is YYEEEE in the germline V gene. V shed 0 bases and J shed 7 bases, with 13 bases lying between them. Here the CDR3 reads CASSLGGNSGEAFF. The CDR3 DNA follows: TGTGCCAGCAGCTTGGGTGGGAACAGCGGTGAAGCTTTCTTT.

This clone showed up many times. The rearrangement links TRBV27 to TRBJ2-1; TRBD2 agrees at 11 bases. The CDR3 runs to 17 residues. The ends lost 6 bases at V and 2 bases at J; junction bases unmatched: 9. CDR1 is MNHEY, CDR2 SMNVEV, per germline (reference sequence). Here the CDR3 reads CASRPLGTSGPYNEQFF. The CDR3 coding sequence is TGTGCCAGCAGACCACTTGGGACTAGCGGACCCTACAATGAGCAGTTCTTC.

This clone occurred many times. The chain recombines TRBV19 with TRBJ2-6; a possible D gene is TRBD1 (6 bases). Trimming left V 3 bases short and J 0 bases short, with 12 bases between. The CDR3 spans 17 residues. Looked up from germline, CDR1 is LNHDA and CDR2 is SQIVND (reference sequence). The CDR3 DNA follows: TGTGCCAGTAGTATGTCACAGGGAAGCTCTGGGGCCAACGTCCTGACTTTC. Translation gives CASSMSQGSSGANVLTF.

Only a few counts were recorded for this clone. The missing conserved phenylalanine or tryptophan at the end of this CDR3 makes a read error likely. The CDR3 DNA reads TGTGCCAGTAGCTCCCCCGCAGCGGGAGCCCCCTACGAGCAGTACTCC. It specifies CASSSPAAGAPYEQYS. This chain connects TRBV28 to TRBJ2-7, with 8 bases that match TRBD2. V gave up 9 bases and J gave up 2 bases; unmatched junction bases: 15. Germline assignment: CDR1 MDHEN and CDR2 SYDVKM. The length of the CDR3 is 16 residues.

The sample holds many counts of this clone. The V and J genes are TRBV11-1 and TRBJ2-1, with D perhaps matching TRBD2 (5 bases). The germline CDR1 and CDR2 sequences are SGHAT and FQDESV (reference sequence). This CDR3 region has 18 residues. Trimming pared 1 base from V and 4 bases from J, leaving 20 bases between. CDR3 bases: TGTGCCAGCAGCTTAGACCCACCTTTGGGCGACTATTACAATGAGCAGTTCTTC. Its translation: CASSLDPPLGDYYNEQFF.

This clone has at least ten counts. The chain employs TRBV7-2 and TRBJ2-2, with D unclear. CDR3 length equals 12 residues. Germline loops: CDR1 SGHTA, CDR2 FQGNSA. Trimming left V 4 bases short and J 8 bases short, with 8 bases between. Here the CDR3 DNA reads TGTGCCAGCAGCTATTTAGGAGGGGAGCTGTTTTTT. As protein: CASSYLGGELFF.

In its sample, this clone was seen many times. This chain joins TRBV5-4 and TRBJ2-1; possible D gene TRBD1, 6 bases. V was cut by 7 bases and J by 0 bases, with 17 bases left in between. The CDR3 has 16 residues. Germline values: CDR1 SGHNT, CDR2 YYREEE (reference sequence). In DNA, the CDR3 is TGTGCCAGCGGAGAGGCAGGGGCTAGCTCCTACAATGAGCAGTTCTTC. This translates into CASGEAGASSYNEQFF.

A remark on this clone: One base away lies a much larger clone, so this may be a sequencing read error. The DNA for the CDR3 is TGTGCCAGCAGCGCCCAACTAGCGGGAGCAGATGCGCAGTATTTT. Protein sequence: CASSAQLAGADAQYF. The V call is TRBV9, the J call TRBJ2-3; 11 bases agree with TRBD2. This CDR3 comprises 15 residues. The germline CDR1 and CDR2 sequences are SGDLS and YYNGEE. Based on the CDR3 plus reference TRBV9 and TRBJ2-3, the full variable domain is DSGVTQTPKHLITATGQRVTLRCSPRSGDLSVYWYQQSLDQGLQFLIQYYNGEERAKGNILERFSAQQFPDLHSELNLSSLELGDSALYFCASSAQLAGADAQYFGPGTRLTVL.

This clone has at least ten counts. V usage is TRBV18 and J usage is TRBJ1-1; 7 nucleotides agree with TRBD1. CDR3 length: 14 amino acids. V gave up 5 bases and J gave up 8 bases; unmatched junction bases: 11. The germline V gene has CDR1 KGHSH and CDR2 LQKENI. The CDR3: CASSDREGLAEAFF. As DNA, the CDR3 is TGTGCCAGCTCAGACAGGGAGGGTTTGGCAGAAGCTTTCTTT.

This clone was observed many times. The CDR3 spells CASSDRHSNQPQHF. CDR3 sequence (DNA): TGTGCCAGCAGCGACAGGCATAGCAATCAGCCCCAGCATTTT. The rearrangement joins TRBV2 to TRBJ1-5; tentative D call: TRBD1 (6 bases). Germline V CDR1 and CDR2: SNHLY, FYNNEI. There are 14 residues in the CDR3. The V end was cut by 6 bases, the J end by 0 bases, with 9 bases between.

This clone was detected ten times or more. The junction and the germline gene differ at one end; a read error may be behind it. The chain uses TRBV6-4 and TRBJ2-5; D is undetermined. The germline V gene has CDR1 MRHNA and CDR2 SNTAGT. The CDR3 runs 11 residues. The DNA of the CDR3 is TGTGCCAGCGGGTGGAGAGAGACCCAGCACTTC. Its translation: CASGWRETQHF.

The table lists this clone with many counts. The gene calls are TRBV19 and TRBJ2-1; D is possibly TRBD1 or TRBD2 (5 bases each). The length of the CDR3 is 16 residues. V was shortened by 0 bases and J by 4 bases, with 13 bases between the two germline ends. The germline gives CDR1 LNHDA, CDR2 SQIVND (reference sequence). CDR3 sequence: CASSIDGRGSYNEQFF. For the CDR3, the DNA is TGTGCCAGTAGTATAGATGGCCGGGGCAGTTACAATGAGCAGTTCTTC.

This clone has at least ten counts. The gene calls are TRBV28 and TRBJ2-3; D perhaps matches TRBD1 (5 bases). V lost 5 bases and J 9 bases, leaving 15 bases between the germline ends. Germline CDR1 MDHEN, CDR2 SYDVKM. The CDR3 has 13 residues. This CDR3 reads CASSELRGETQYF. The CDR3, as DNA: TGTGCCAGCAGTGAATTAAGGGGTGAGACGCAGTATTTT.

Concerning this clone: A much larger clonotype is one base distant, so this may be a read error. The same CDR3 also results from other DNA sequences found in this sample. The chain couples TRBV18 to TRBJ1-6; D gene unclear. In germline, CDR1 is KGHSH, CDR2 LQKENI. The CDR3 covers 15 residues. CDR3 in amino acids: CASSPSRDYNSPLHF. CDR3 nucleotides: TGTGCCAGCTCACCATCGAGAGATTATAATTCGCCCCTCCACTTT.

In this sample, this clone turned up many times. Other DNA sequences of this sample code for an identical CDR3. The V gene is TRBV20-1, the J gene TRBJ1-2, with 11 bases that match TRBD1. Germline V gene data show CDR1 as DFQATT and CDR2 as SNEGSKA (reference sequence). This CDR3 region has 16 residues. With 5 bases clipped from V and 2 bases from J, the junction kept 10 bases outside the gene matches. CDR3 nucleotides: TGCAGTGCTCAGGCTCCGGGACAGGGGGGCAACTATGGCTACACCTTC. Translated: CSAQAPGQGGNYGYTF.

This clone showed up just a few times. The gene calls are TRBV21-1 and TRBJ2-3; no check of the table's D call, TRBD1, against the DNA was made. TRBV21-1 is marked as a pseudogene. The CDR3 has 18 amino acids. The CDR3, as DNA: TGTGCCAGCAGCCATGGTTGGGCCCAGGGGGATAGCGCAGATACGCAGTATTTT. It is translated as CASSHGWAQGDSADTQYF.

This clone occurred a few times. CDR3 coding DNA: TGTGCCAGCAGTTTACGCGGGGGGTTCTACAATGAGCAGTTCTTC. Its protein is CASSLRGGFYNEQFF. The J gene is TRBJ2-1, the V gene TRBV27, with 8 nucleotides matching TRBD2. The CDR3 totals 15 residues. Losses at the gene ends were 2 bases for V and 3 bases for J; bases not matched to a gene: 3. Germline-derived CDR1 and CDR2 are MNHEY and SMNVEV (reference sequence).

The sample holds many counts of this clone. Other DNA sequences in the sample encode the same CDR3. The chain uses TRBV9 and TRBJ2-3; D not resolved. Germline CDR1 is SGDLS and CDR2 is YYNGEE. Trimming pared 0 bases from V and 1 base from J, leaving 12 bases between. This CDR3 has 16 amino acids. CDR3 sequence (DNA): TGTGCCAGCAGCGTAGAGGGTCGTAGGGGCACAGATACGCAGTATTTT. Translation gives CASSVEGRRGTDTQYF.

This clone showed up many times. The chain joins TRBV18 to TRBJ2-1; the D gene could be TRBD1 or TRBD2 (7 bases each). V lost 3 bases to trimming and J lost 12 bases, with 12 bases between them. CDR1 is KGHSH and CDR2 is LQKENI in the germline V gene. The CDR3 is 12 residues long. CDR3 DNA sequence: TGTGCCAGCTCACCTACAGGGGAGGGGCAGTTCTTC. It yields the protein CASSPTGEGQFF.

For this clone: This could be a read error, since a much larger clone is one nucleotide away. V and J are TRBV29-1 and TRBJ2-7; D assignment may be TRBD1 or TRBD2 (5 bases each). The CDR3 has 15 amino acids. Trimming removed 7 bases at V and 5 bases at J, with 24 bases between. Germline V gives CDR1 SQVTM, CDR2 ANQGSEA. The CDR3 spells CSALDAGCQEDEQYF. CDR3 nucleotides: TGCAGCGCGCTAGATGCAGGGTGCCAGGAGGACGAGCAGTACTTC.

This clone has ten or more counts. The V gene is TRBV12-3 or TRBV12-4, the J gene TRBJ2-2, with TRBD2 matching 11 bases. CDR3 length: 18 residues. V was pared by 7 bases and J by 5 bases, with 15 bases of the junction left unmatched. The CDR3 loop is CASTPLGVAGGPTGELFF. CDR3 nucleotides: TGTGCCAGCACCCCCCTGGGGGTAGCGGGAGGGCCGACCGGGGAGCTGTTTTTT.

Many counts were recorded for this clone. The chain combines TRBV19 with TRBJ1-1; TRBD1 matches at 10 bases. Unmatched junction bases numbered 4, after V lost 3 bases and J lost 6 bases. CDR3 length equals 14 residues. Germline assignment: CDR1 LNHDA and CDR2 SQIVND (reference sequence). The DNA of the CDR3 is TGTGCCAGTAGTATTGGGACAGGGGTTGCTGAAGCTTTCTTT. This gives the protein CASSIGTGVAEAFF. The entire variable domain, with the rest obtained from reference TRBV19 and TRBJ1-1, is as follows: DGGITQSPKYLFRKEGQNVTLSCEQNLNHDAMYWYRQDPGQGLRLIYYSQIVNDFQKGDIAEGYSVSREKKESFPLTVTSAQKNPTAFYLCASSIGTGVAEAFFGQGTRLTVV.

This chain links TRBV5-1 with TRBJ1-2; TRBD1 matches 7 bases. This CDR3 has 15 amino acids. Germline CDR1 reads SGHRS; CDR2 reads YFSETQ. V shed 3 bases and J 5 bases; nucleotides not matched to a gene: 10. CDR3 loop: CASSSGGGTDYGYTF. The CDR3 region has the DNA TGCGCCAGCAGCTCGGGAGGCGGGACAGATTATGGCTACACCTTC.